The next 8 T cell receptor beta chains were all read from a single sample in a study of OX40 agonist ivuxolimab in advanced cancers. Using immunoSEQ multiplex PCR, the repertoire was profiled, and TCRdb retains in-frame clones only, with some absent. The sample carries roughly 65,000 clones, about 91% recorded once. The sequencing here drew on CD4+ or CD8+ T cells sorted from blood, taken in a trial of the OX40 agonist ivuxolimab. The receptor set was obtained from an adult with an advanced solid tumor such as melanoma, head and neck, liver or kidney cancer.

CDR3 loop: CASSLMGLGGNQPQHF. The CDR3 bases are TGTGCCAGCAGCTTGATGGGACTGGGGGGGAATCAGCCCCAGCATTTT. The rearrangement joins TRBV4-2 to TRBJ1-5; TRBD1 might be the D (5 bases). The CDR3 has 16 amino acids. CDR1 LGHNA and CDR2 YNFKEQ come from the germline V gene. Trimming shortened V by 5 bases and J by 4 bases, and 18 bases separated the two germline ends.

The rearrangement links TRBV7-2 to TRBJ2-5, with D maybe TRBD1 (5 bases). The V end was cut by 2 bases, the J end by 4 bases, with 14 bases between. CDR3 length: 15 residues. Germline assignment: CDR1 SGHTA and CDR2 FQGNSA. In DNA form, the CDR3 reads TGTGCCAGCAGCTTACAGGGTGGGGTGGGAGAGACCCAGTACTTC. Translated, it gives CASSLQGGVGETQYF. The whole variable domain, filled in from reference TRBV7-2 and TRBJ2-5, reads GAGVSQSPSNKVTEKGKDVELRCDPISGHTALYWYRQSLGQGLEFLIYFQGNSAPDKSGLPSDRFSAERTGGSVSTLTIQRTQQEDSAVYLCASSLQGGVGETQYFGPGTRLLVL.

The CDR3 DNA sequence: TGTGCCAGCAGGCCGGGATTCTATAGCAATCAGCCCCAGCATTTT. This gives the protein CASRPGFYSNQPQHF. This chain joins TRBV6-5 and TRBJ1-5; D is undetermined. From germline, CDR1 is MNHEY and CDR2 SVGAGI. V gave up 6 bases and J gave up 0 bases, with 12 bases separating them. This CDR3 has 15 residues.

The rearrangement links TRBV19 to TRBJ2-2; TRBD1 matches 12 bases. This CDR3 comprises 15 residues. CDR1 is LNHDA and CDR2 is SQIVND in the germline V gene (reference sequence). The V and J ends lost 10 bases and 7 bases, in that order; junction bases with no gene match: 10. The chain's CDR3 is CATLWDRGQGGELFF. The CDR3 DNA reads TGTGCCACCCTGTGGGACAGGGGGCAAGGCGGGGAGCTGTTTTTT.

The DNA of the CDR3 is TGCGCCAGCAGCCAAAATGGCTTAGGCGGAACCACAGATACGCAGTATTTT. It specifies CASSQNGLGGTTDTQYF. The chain combines TRBV4-3 with TRBJ2-3; the D is unclear. Germline lookup yields CDR1 LGHNA and CDR2 YSLEER. V gave up 2 bases and J gave up 2 bases, with 17 bases separating them. The CDR3 has 17 residues.

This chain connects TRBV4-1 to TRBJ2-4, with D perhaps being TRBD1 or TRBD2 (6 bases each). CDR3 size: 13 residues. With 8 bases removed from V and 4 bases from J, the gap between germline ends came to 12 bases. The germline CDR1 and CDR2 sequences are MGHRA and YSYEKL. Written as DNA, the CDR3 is TGCGCCAGCTGGGGGGCGGAGAAAAACATTCAGTACTTC. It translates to CASWGAEKNIQYF.

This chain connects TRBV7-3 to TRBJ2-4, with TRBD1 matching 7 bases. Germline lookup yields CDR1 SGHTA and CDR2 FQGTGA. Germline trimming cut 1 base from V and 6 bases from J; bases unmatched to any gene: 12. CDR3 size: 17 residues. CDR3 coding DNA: TGTGCCAGCAGCTTAAAGGCACAGGGGTCGGTTGGAAACATTCAGTACTTC. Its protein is CASSLKAQGSVGNIQYF.

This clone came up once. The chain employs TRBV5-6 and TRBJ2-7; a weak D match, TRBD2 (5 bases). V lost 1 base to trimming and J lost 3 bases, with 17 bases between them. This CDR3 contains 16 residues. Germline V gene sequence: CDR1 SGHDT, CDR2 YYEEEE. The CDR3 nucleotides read TGTGCCAGCAGCTTGACATTAGGACTGAACCTCTACGAGCAGTACTTC. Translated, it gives CASSLTLGLNLYEQYF.